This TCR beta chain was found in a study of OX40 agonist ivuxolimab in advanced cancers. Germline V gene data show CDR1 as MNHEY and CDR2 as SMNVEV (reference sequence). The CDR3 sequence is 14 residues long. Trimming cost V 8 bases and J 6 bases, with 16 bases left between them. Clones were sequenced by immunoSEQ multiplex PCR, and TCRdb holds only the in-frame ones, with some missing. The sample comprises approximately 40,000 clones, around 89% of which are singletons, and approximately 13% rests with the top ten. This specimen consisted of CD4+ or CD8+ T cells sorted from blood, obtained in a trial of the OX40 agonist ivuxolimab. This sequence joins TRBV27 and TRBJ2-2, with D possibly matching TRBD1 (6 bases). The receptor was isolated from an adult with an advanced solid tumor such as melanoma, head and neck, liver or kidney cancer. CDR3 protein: CASRNRVRSGELFF. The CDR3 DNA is TGTGCCAGCCGAAACAGGGTTAGGTCCGGGGAGCTGTTTTTT.